This passage covers 26 T cell receptor beta chains from one sample sequenced in a study of blood T cell repertoires in COVID-19. Clones were sequenced by immunoSEQ multiplex PCR, and TCRdb holds only the in-frame ones, with some missing. The sample lists tens of thousands of clones; 60% to 80% were seen once. Sequencing input: peripheral blood. These receptors originate from a human donor in a cohort sampled during active COVID-19.

The chain combines TRBV18 with TRBJ1-3; D might be TRBD1 (5 bases). This CDR3 contains 16 residues. Germline V gives CDR1 KGHSH, CDR2 LQKENI. V was pared by 5 bases and J by 2 bases, with 16 bases between. The CDR3 protein is CASSSGLPKAGNTIYF. The DNA for the CDR3 is TGTGCCAGCTCATCGGGACTCCCGAAGGCTGGAAACACCATATATTTT. The full variable domain, with the rest looked up from reference TRBV18 and TRBJ1-3, is NAGVMQNPRHLVRRRGQEARLRCSPMKGHSHVYWYRQLPEEGLKFMVYLQKENIIDESGMPKERFSAEFPKEGPSILRIQQVVRGDSAAYFCASSSGLPKAGNTIYFGEGSWLTVV.

The genes are TRBV6-5 and TRBJ2-7, with D maybe TRBD2 (5 bases). The germline gives CDR1 MNHEY, CDR2 SVGAGI. This CDR3 region has 13 residues. Trimming stripped 6 bases from V and 7 bases from J, with 16 bases between. This chain's CDR3 is CASRGRVPGEQYF. CDR3 DNA sequence: TGTGCCAGCAGAGGACGGGTTCCGGGGGAGCAGTACTTC.

This chain uses TRBV5-1 with TRBJ1-1; D perhaps matches TRBD1 (5 bases). CDR1 is SGHRS and CDR2 is YFSETQ in the germline V gene. V was cut by 0 bases and J by 1 base, with 10 bases left in between. This CDR3 region has 15 residues. CDR3 sequence reads: CASSLGTGGNTEAFF. CDR3 DNA: TGCGCCAGCAGCTTGGGCACCGGGGGGAACACTGAAGCTTTCTTT.

V gene TRBV5-1 combines with J gene TRBJ2-7, with 9 bases identical to TRBD1. The V gene's germline CDR1 is SGHRS and CDR2 YFSETQ. Unmatched junction bases numbered 5, after V lost 0 bases and J lost 4 bases. This CDR3 spans 15 amino acids. CDR3 DNA: TGCGCCAGCAGCTTGGGGGGACAGGGAAGTTACGAGCAGTACTTC. This encodes CASSLGGQGSYEQYF. Combining the CDR3 with reference TRBV5-1 and TRBJ2-7 gives the whole variable domain KAGVTQTPRYLIKTRGQQVTLSCSPISGHRSVSWYQQTPGQGLQFLFEYFSETQRNKGNFPGRFSGRQFSNSRSEMNVSTLELGDSALYLCASSLGGQGSYEQYFGPGTRLTVT.

V gene TRBV9 combines with J gene TRBJ1-2; perhaps TRBD1 as D (6 bases). V dropped 0 bases and J dropped 4 bases, with 13 bases sitting between them. Per germline, CDR1 SGDLS and CDR2 YYNGEE. CDR3 length: 15 residues. The CDR3 nucleotides are TGTGCCAGCAGCGTAGGTAACCAGGGGAGCTATGGCTACACCTTC. Protein product: CASSVGNQGSYGYTF.

This chain links TRBV7-9 with TRBJ1-2; D is uncertain. Trimming removed 4 bases from V and 2 bases from J, with 17 bases in between. The CDR3 has 16 amino acids. Per germline, CDR1 SEHNR and CDR2 FQNEAQ (reference sequence). The CDR3 region is CASSSHLEALNYGYTF. In DNA, the CDR3 is TGTGCCAGCAGCTCCCACCTAGAAGCGTTAAACTATGGCTACACCTTC.

This chain connects TRBV15 to TRBJ2-7, with 7 bases aligning to TRBD1. V was clipped by 3 bases and J by 2 bases; unmatched bases: 4. Per the germline V gene, CDR1 is LNHNV and CDR2 is YYDKDF (reference sequence). The CDR3 has 14 residues. CDR3 sequence: CATSSHGTAYEQYF. The DNA for the CDR3 is TGTGCCACCAGCAGCCACGGGACAGCCTACGAGCAGTACTTC.

J is TRBJ1-6 and V is TRBV28; D is perhaps TRBD1 (5 bases). Looked up from germline, CDR1 is MDHEN and CDR2 is SYDVKM. Trimming took 8 bases from V and 4 from J, leaving 12 bases between them. CDR3 length: 14 amino acids. The CDR3 region has the DNA TGTGCCAGCGGATCCGGGGGATATAATTCACCCCTCCACTTT. It codes for CASGSGGYNSPLHF.

The rearrangement links TRBV25-1 to TRBJ2-6; possible D gene TRBD1, 6 bases. Germline V CDR1 and CDR2: MGHDK, SYGVNS. Trimming left V 5 bases short and J 3 bases short, with 20 bases between. This CDR3 contains 18 residues. CDR3 sequence (DNA): TGTGCCAGCAGTCGACAGGCAGGGGATCTCCTTGGGGCCAACGTCCTGACTTTC. As protein: CASSRQAGDLLGANVLTF.

The chain is built from TRBV28 and TRBJ1-5; the D is unclear. Germline-derived CDR1 and CDR2 are MDHEN and SYDVKM. This CDR3 has 12 amino acids. V lost 4 bases, J lost 7 bases, and 8 bases lay in between. The CDR3 here is CASSSPQQPQHF. CDR3 nucleotides: TGTGCCAGCAGTTCCCCCCAGCAGCCCCAGCATTTT.

The rearrangement uses TRBV19 and TRBJ1-1, with 7 bases matching TRBD1. J was trimmed by 0 bases and V by 4 bases; bases with no gene match: 11. In germline, CDR1 is LNHDA, CDR2 SQIVND (reference sequence). The CDR3 consists of 17 residues. The DNA of the CDR3 is TGTGCCAGTAGTACCCCTCGTCGCAGGGGGGTGAACACTGAAGCTTTCTTT. It specifies CASSTPRRRGVNTEAFF.

V usage is TRBV6-5 and J usage is TRBJ1-6; D gene ambiguous. CDR1 is MNHEY, CDR2 SVGAGI, per germline. CDR3 length equals 13 residues. V was cut by 6 bases and J by 10 bases, with 13 bases left in between. DNA for the CDR3: TGTGCCAGCAGAGGTCCGGGTTACTCACCCCTCCACTTT. Protein product: CASRGPGYSPLHF.

The V and J genes are TRBV6-6 and TRBJ2-2; 8 bases fit TRBD2. V trimming: 6 bases; J trimming: 5 bases; junction bases outside the gene matches: 11. The CDR3 is made up of 16 amino acids. The germline V gene encodes CDR1 MNHNY and CDR2 SVGAGI (reference sequence). For the CDR3, the DNA is TGTGCCAGCAGCCCGCCAGGGAAGCGGGAGACCGGGGAGCTGTTTTTT. This gives the protein CASSPPGKRETGELFF.

This chain connects TRBV11-3 to TRBJ1-2, with 7 nucleotides matching TRBD1. The CDR3 has 14 amino acids. V trimming: 0 bases; J trimming: 7 bases; junction bases outside the gene matches: 5. Germline loops: CDR1 SGHNT, CDR2 YENEEA. The CDR3 protein is CASSLEGTVGGYTF. DNA of the CDR3: TGTGCCAGCAGCTTAGAGGGGACAGTTGGTGGCTACACCTTC.

The chain is built from TRBV3-1 (or the pseudogene TRBV3-2) and TRBJ2-7; TRBD2 matches 7 bases. J lost 7 bases, V lost 1 base, and 10 bases had no gene match. Germline values: CDR1 LGHDT, CDR2 YNNKEL (reference sequence). This CDR3 contains 15 residues. The CDR3 spells CASSQVVGIGGEQYF. Written as DNA, the CDR3 is TGTGCCAGCAGCCAAGTGGTGGGAATCGGGGGGGAGCAGTACTTC.

The genes are TRBV5-5 and TRBJ1-6, with D hard to call. Germline V gene data show CDR1 as SGHKS and CDR2 as YYEKEE (reference sequence). Trimming pared 4 bases from V and 4 bases from J, leaving 12 bases between. The CDR3 totals 15 residues. CDR3 residues: CASSTQWAYNSPLHF. The CDR3 DNA sequence: TGTGCCAGCAGCACACAGTGGGCTTATAATTCACCCCTCCACTTT.

This clone was observed a few times. This CDR3 is CASSAGTSGGNPPYF. The CDR3 DNA follows: TGTGCCAGCAGCGCCGGGACTAGCGGGGGGAACCCGCCGTACTTC. The chain carries TRBV9 and TRBJ2-7; 15 nucleotides match TRBD2. Germline V gene sequence: CDR1 SGDLS, CDR2 YYNGEE. V lost 3 bases and J lost 12; bases outside the gene matches: 10. The CDR3 loop spans 15 amino acids.

The chain has TRBV7-9 and TRBJ2-7; 9 bases are a match to TRBD1. There are 16 residues in the CDR3. CDR1 and CDR2 (germline): SEHNR, FQNEAQ (reference sequence). V shed 4 bases, J shed 1 base, and the junction held 8 bases outside the gene matches. In DNA form, the CDR3 reads TGTGCCAGCAGCTCCCACAGGGGGCTCCCTTCCTACGAGCAGTACTTC. Translated, it gives CASSSHRGLPSYEQYF.

This clone appeared a few times. The V and J genes are TRBV2 and TRBJ2-7; TRBD1 agrees at 11 bases. The V segment lost 8 bases and the J segment 3 bases; nucleotides outside the gene matches: 6. Per germline, CDR1 SNHLY and CDR2 FYNNEI. The length of the CDR3 is 14 residues. The CDR3 DNA sequence: TGTGCCAGCTGTCTGGGGACAGGGGGCTACGAGCAGTACTTC. Encoded protein: CASCLGTGGYEQYF. Full variable domain (remainder filled in from reference TRBV2 and TRBJ2-7): EPEVTQTPSHQVTQMGQEVILRCVPISNHLYFYWYRQILGQKVEFLVSFYNNEISEKSEIFDDQFSVERPDGSNFTLKIRSTKLEDSAMYFCASCLGTGGYEQYFGPGTRLTVT.

This clone has only a few counts. The V gene is TRBV20-1, the J gene TRBJ1-6; D is uncertain. Germline values: CDR1 DFQATT, CDR2 SNEGSKA (reference sequence). The CDR3 is made up of 16 amino acids. The V gene lost 3 bases and the J gene lost 6 bases, with 18 bases spanning the gap. The CDR3 protein is CSASRAAPEGNSPLHF. In nucleotides, the CDR3 is TGCAGTGCTAGTAGGGCGGCACCCGAGGGTAATTCACCCCTCCACTTT.

The chain combines TRBV7-3 with TRBJ2-6, with D maybe TRBD2 (5 bases). Deletions cut 1 base from V and 0 bases from J, with 10 bases between. The germline gives CDR1 SGHTA, CDR2 FQGTGA. This CDR3 is built from 17 residues. The CDR3, as DNA: TGTGCCAGCAGCTTAAGTGGTGGAGGCTCTGGGGCCAACGTCCTGACTTTC. Its translation is CASSLSGGGSGANVLTF.

The J gene is TRBJ1-3, the V gene TRBV19, with D unclear. V lost 5 bases to trimming and J lost 0 bases, with 8 bases between them. The CDR3 length is 14 residues. Germline V gene lookup returns CDR1 LNHDA and CDR2 SQIVND (reference sequence). CDR3 sequence reads: CASSRGSSGNTIYF. The CDR3 bases are TGTGCCAGTAGTCGCGGAAGCTCTGGAAACACCATATATTTT.

J is TRBJ2-7 and V is TRBV15; 10 nucleotides match TRBD1. The V gene's germline CDR1 is LNHNV and CDR2 YYDKDF (reference sequence). With 4 bases clipped from V and 4 bases from J, the junction kept 7 bases outside the gene matches. The CDR3 contains 15 residues. As DNA, the CDR3 is TGTGCCACCAGCAAAAGAGGGACAGGGGAGTACGAGCAGTACTTC. Translating it yields CATSKRGTGEYEQYF.

The chain has TRBV6-5 and TRBJ1-6; D gene uncertain. CDR1 MNHEY and CDR2 SVGAGI come from the germline V gene. The V and J ends lost 11 bases and 7 bases respectively, with 15 bases between them. This CDR3 is 13 amino acids long. CDR3 coding DNA: TGTGCCTCAAGCGTTGGTTACAATTCACCCCTCCACTTT. This codes for CASSVGYNSPLHF.

This clone was seen more than once but under ten times. This chain joins TRBV20-1 and TRBJ1-1, with D uncertain. Germline lookup yields CDR1 DFQATT and CDR2 SNEGSKA (reference sequence). There are 10 residues in the CDR3. V lost 6 bases, J lost 7 bases, and 9 bases lay in between. The CDR3 loop is CSAEGVEAFF. The CDR3 nucleotides read TGCAGTGCGGAGGGCGTTGAAGCTTTCTTT.

This chain connects TRBV3-1 (or the pseudogene TRBV3-2) to TRBJ2-4; 8 bases agree with TRBD2. Germline-derived CDR1 and CDR2 are LGHDT and YNNKEL (reference sequence). CDR3 size: 15 residues. J was trimmed by 4 bases and V by 5 bases; bases with no gene match: 7. The CDR3 here is CASSDEGLGKNIQYF. The CDR3 DNA sequence: TGTGCCAGCAGCGACGAGGGACTAGGGAAAAACATTCAGTACTTC.